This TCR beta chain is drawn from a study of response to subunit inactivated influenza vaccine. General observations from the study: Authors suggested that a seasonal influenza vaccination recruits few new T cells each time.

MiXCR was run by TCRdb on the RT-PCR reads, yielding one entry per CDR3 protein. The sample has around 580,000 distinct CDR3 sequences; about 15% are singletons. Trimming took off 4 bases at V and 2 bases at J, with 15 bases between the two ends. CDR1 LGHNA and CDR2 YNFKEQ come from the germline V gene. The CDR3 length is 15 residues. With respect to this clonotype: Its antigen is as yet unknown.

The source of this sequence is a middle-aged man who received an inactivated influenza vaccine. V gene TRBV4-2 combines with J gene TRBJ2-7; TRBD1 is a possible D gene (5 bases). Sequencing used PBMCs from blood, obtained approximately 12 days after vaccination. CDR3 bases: TGTGCCAGCAGCCCCCAGAAGGGGTTTGCCTACGAGCAGTACTTC. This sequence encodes CASSPQKGFAYEQYF.